This T cell receptor (beta chain) was captured by sequencing in a study of T cell changes during pregnancy in multiple sclerosis. The protocol was immunoSEQ multiplex PCR, while the TCRdb copy is restricted to in-frame clones and leaves out a portion. The sample has roughly 43,000 clones, 80% to 90% seen once. The sample here was CD4+ T cells from peripheral blood mononuclear cells, taken after pregnancy. This TCR came from a female donor with multiple sclerosis, enrolled in a pregnancy study.

CDR3 in amino acids: CASSGDRAMNTEAFF. For the CDR3, the DNA is TGTGCCAGCAGCGGAGACAGAGCCATGAACACTGAAGCTTTCTTT. The chain combines TRBV9 with TRBJ1-1, with a tentative D call TRBD1 (5 bases). Germline values: CDR1 SGDLS, CDR2 YYNGEE. This CDR3 has 15 amino acids. V gave up 3 bases and J gave up 0 bases, with 12 bases separating them.